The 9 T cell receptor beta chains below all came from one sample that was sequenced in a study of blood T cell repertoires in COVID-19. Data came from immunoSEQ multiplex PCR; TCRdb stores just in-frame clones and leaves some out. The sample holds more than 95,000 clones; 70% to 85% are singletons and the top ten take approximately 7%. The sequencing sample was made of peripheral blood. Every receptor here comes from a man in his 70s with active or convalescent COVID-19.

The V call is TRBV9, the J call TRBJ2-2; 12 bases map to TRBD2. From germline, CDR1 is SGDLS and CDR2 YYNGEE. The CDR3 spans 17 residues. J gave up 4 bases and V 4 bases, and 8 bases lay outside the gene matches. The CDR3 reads CASSRLTSGGLTGELFF. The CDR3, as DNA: TGTGCCAGCAGCCGTCTGACTAGCGGGGGCCTCACCGGGGAGCTGTTTTTT. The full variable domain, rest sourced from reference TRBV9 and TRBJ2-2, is DSGVTQTPKHLITATGQRVTLRCSPRSGDLSVYWYQQSLDQGLQFLIQYYNGEERAKGNILERFSAQQFPDLHSELNLSSLELGDSALYFCASSRLTSGGLTGELFFGEGSRLTVL.

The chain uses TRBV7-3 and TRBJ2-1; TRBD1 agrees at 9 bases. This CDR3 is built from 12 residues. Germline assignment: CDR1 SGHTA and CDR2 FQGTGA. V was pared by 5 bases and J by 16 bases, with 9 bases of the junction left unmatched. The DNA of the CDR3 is TGTGCCAGCAGCGGAACAGGGGGCAAGGAATTCTTC. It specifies CASSGTGGKEFF.

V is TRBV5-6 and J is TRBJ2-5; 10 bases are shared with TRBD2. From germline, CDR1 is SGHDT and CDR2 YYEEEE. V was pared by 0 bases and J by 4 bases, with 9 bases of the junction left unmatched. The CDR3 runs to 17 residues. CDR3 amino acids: CASSLAWYERGGETQYF. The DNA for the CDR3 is TGTGCCAGCAGCTTGGCTTGGTATGAGCGGGGGGGAGAGACCCAGTACTTC.

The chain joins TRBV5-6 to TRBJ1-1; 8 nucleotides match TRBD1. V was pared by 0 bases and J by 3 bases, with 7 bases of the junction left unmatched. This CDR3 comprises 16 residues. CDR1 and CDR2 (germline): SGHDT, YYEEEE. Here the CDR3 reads CASSLGAGGTDTEAFF. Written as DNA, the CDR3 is TGTGCCAGCAGCTTGGGCGCAGGGGGCACGGACACTGAAGCTTTCTTT.

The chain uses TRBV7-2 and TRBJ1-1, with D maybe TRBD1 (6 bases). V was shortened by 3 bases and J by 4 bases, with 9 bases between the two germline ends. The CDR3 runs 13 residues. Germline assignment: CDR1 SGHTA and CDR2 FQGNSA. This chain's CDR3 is CASSLGARTEAFF. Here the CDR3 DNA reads TGTGCCAGCAGCTTGGGGGCGCGCACTGAAGCTTTCTTT.

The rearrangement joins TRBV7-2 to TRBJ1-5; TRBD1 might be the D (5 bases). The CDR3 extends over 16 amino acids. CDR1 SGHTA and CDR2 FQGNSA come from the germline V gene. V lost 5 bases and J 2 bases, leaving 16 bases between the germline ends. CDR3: CASSADIGAGNQPQHF. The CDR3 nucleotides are TGTGCCAGCAGCGCCGACATAGGGGCTGGCAATCAGCCCCAGCATTTT.

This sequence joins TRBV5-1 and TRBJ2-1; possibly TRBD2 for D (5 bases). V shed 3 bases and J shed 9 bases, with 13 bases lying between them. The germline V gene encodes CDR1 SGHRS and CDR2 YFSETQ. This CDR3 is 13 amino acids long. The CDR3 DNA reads TGCGCCAGCAGCTCCGGACTTTCGTCTGAGCAGTTCTTC. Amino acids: CASSSGLSSEQFF.

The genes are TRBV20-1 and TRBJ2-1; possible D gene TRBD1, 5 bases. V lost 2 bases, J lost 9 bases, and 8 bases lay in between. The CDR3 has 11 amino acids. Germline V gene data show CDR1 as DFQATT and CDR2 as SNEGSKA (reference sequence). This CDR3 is CSARTQGEQFF. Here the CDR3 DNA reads TGCAGTGCTAGAACTCAGGGTGAGCAGTTCTTC.

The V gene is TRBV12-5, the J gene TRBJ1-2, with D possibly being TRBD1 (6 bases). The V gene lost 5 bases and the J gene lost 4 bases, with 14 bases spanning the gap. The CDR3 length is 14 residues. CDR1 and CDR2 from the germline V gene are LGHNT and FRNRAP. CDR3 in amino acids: CASGPQGGGYGYTF. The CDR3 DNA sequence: TGTGCTAGTGGTCCCCAGGGAGGGGGCTATGGCTACACCTTC. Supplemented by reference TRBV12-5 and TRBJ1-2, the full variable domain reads DARVTQTPRHKVTEMGQEVTMRCQPILGHNTVFWYRQTMMQGLELLAYFRNRAPLDDSGMPKDRFSAEMPDATLATLKIQPSEPRDSAVYFCASGPQGGGYGYTFGSGTRLTVV.